The clone carrying this T cell receptor beta chain was detected only a few times. Its matching antigen is unknown. Described time point: patch test 1, 2 weeks after DPC sensitization. Treatment: therapeutic diphenylcyclopropenone sensitization with weekly scalp DPC. This entry is derived from a study of human T cells and chemical hapten exposure. Study results and limitations: A positive correlation with patch test score was found for PT1 expanded TCR counts. While controls formed fewer of them, expanded TCRs formed significantly more large CDR3 similarity clusters.

Germline V gene lookup returns CDR1 WNHNN and CDR2 SYGVQD (reference sequence). V lost 5 bases and J 7 bases, leaving 12 bases between the germline ends. The CDR3 has 13 amino acids. TCRdb reprocessed the RACE reads with MiXCR, giving one entry per CDR3 protein. The table records more than 150,000 distinct CDR3 sequences, approximately 14% of them present only once. Here the sequenced sample was whole blood, taken in connection with sensitization to the hapten diphenylcyclopropenone (DPC). The source of this sequence is a woman aged 25 to 39 with alopecia areata. Some clones in this sample may be carry-over from other donors' samples. The V and J genes are TRBV10-1 and TRBJ2-1; D unclear. The CDR3 DNA sequence: TGCGCCAGCAGTAACAAGTCGTCTAATGAGCAGTTCTTC. It specifies CASSNKSSNEQFF.